The next 10 T cell receptor beta chains were all read from a single sample in a study of cytomegalovirus exposure and HLA in healthy donors. PCR employed 60 Vbeta and 13 Jbeta primers. TCRdb's copy holds only in-frame clones and misses some; the assay was immunoSEQ multiplex PCR. The table shows 70,000 to 90,000 clones, with roughly 75% occurring only once. The sequencing sample was made of PBMCs. These receptors were taken from a man aged 35 to 55 in good health and CMV-seronegative.

The chain joins TRBV5-8 to TRBJ2-1; 14 bases are a match to TRBD2. The CDR3 runs to 20 residues. V gave up 2 bases and J gave up 3 bases; unmatched junction bases: 13. From germline, CDR1 is SGHTS and CDR2 YDEGEE. CDR3 region: CASSFKRLAGGSHFYNEQFF. The CDR3 nucleotides are TGTGCCAGCAGCTTTAAGAGACTAGCGGGAGGGTCTCACTTCTACAATGAGCAGTTCTTC.

The chain employs TRBV6-1 and TRBJ1-5, with D possibly matching TRBD1 (6 bases). From germline, CDR1 is MNHNS and CDR2 SASEGT. The V and J ends lost 6 bases and 0 bases respectively, with 12 bases between them. The CDR3 is 15 residues long. The DNA of the CDR3 is TGTGCCAGCAGCACAGGGCCCGCTAGCAATCAGCCCCAGCATTTT. The encoded protein is CASSTGPASNQPQHF.

This chain connects TRBV6-5 to TRBJ1-3; no reliable D call. This CDR3 is built from 14 residues. The germline gives CDR1 MNHEY, CDR2 SVGAGI. V was clipped by 7 bases and J by 2 bases, with 12 bases between them. The CDR3 coding sequence is TGTGCCAGCACCTTTAGTACTCCTGGAAACACCATATATTTT. Translated, it gives CASTFSTPGNTIYF.

The gene calls are TRBV19 and TRBJ1-2; no definite D call. This CDR3 is built from 15 residues. V gave up 1 base and J gave up 4 bases, with 13 bases separating them. CDR1 is LNHDA and CDR2 is SQIVND in the germline V gene (reference sequence). This CDR3 is CASSIAPGGLYGYTF. For the CDR3, the DNA is TGTGCCAGTAGTATAGCCCCCGGCGGGCTCTATGGCTACACCTTC.

The gene calls are TRBV5-5 and TRBJ1-1, with D possibly being TRBD1 (6 bases). This CDR3 contains 13 residues. V was shortened by 4 bases and J by 4 bases, with 11 bases between the two germline ends. Looked up from germline, CDR1 is SGHKS and CDR2 is YYEKEE (reference sequence). This CDR3 is CASSPQGPTEAFF. The CDR3 nucleotides are TGTGCCAGCAGCCCACAGGGACCCACTGAAGCTTTCTTT.

This clone appeared once. This rearrangement joins TRBV25-1 to TRBJ1-2; D is ambiguous. The germline V gene encodes CDR1 MGHDK and CDR2 SYGVNS. The CDR3 contains 14 residues. V lost 0 bases, J lost 4 bases, and 9 bases lay in between. The CDR3 is CASSEYEGSYGYTF. CDR3 sequence (DNA): TGTGCCAGCAGTGAATATGAGGGATCCTATGGCTACACCTTC.

The chain recombines TRBV10-3 with TRBJ1-1, with 10 positions matching TRBD1. CDR3 length equals 14 residues. V dropped 6 bases and J dropped 3; count of bases not matched to a gene: 4. Germline V gene lookup returns CDR1 ENHRY and CDR2 SYGVKD. CDR3 DNA: TGTGCCATCAGCGCCGGGACAGGGGACACTGAAGCTTTCTTT. This translates into CAISAGTGDTEAFF.

J is TRBJ1-5 and V is TRBV6-1; 9 bases fit TRBD1. With 4 bases clipped from V and 6 bases from J, the junction kept 10 bases outside the gene matches. Germline CDR1 reads MNHNS; CDR2 reads SASEGT. The CDR3 totals 16 residues. The CDR3 reads CASSATATGGRQPQHF. The CDR3, as DNA: TGTGCCAGCAGTGCCACGGCGACAGGGGGGCGTCAGCCCCAGCATTTT.

The rearrangement joins TRBV5-6 to TRBJ2-5, with TRBD1 identical over 9 bases. CDR1 is SGHDT, CDR2 YYEEEE, per germline. This CDR3 is 15 amino acids long. V dropped 1 base and J dropped 0; count of bases not matched to a gene: 1. The CDR3 region is CASSLWDRDQETQYF. CDR3 nucleotide sequence: TGTGCCAGCAGCTTGTGGGACAGGGACCAAGAGACCCAGTACTTC. Based on the CDR3 plus reference TRBV5-6 and TRBJ2-5, the full variable domain is DAGVTQSPTHLIKTRGQQVTLRCSPKSGHDTVSWYQQALGQGPQFIFQYYEEEERQRGNFPDRFSGHQFPNYSSELNVNALLLGDSALYLCASSLWDRDQETQYFGPGTRLLVL.

This rearrangement joins TRBV18 to TRBJ2-2; 8 bases are shared with TRBD1. Germline loops: CDR1 KGHSH, CDR2 LQKENI. The CDR3 is 14 residues long. J was trimmed by 5 bases and V by 8 bases; bases with no gene match: 7. The CDR3 loop is CASQRTGSTGELFF. The CDR3 nucleotides read TGTGCCAGCCAGAGGACAGGGAGTACCGGGGAGCTGTTTTTT.